This T cell receptor (beta chain) was identified in a study of technical replicates of blood from a few donors. Germline lookup yields CDR1 LNHDA and CDR2 SQIVND (reference sequence). This CDR3 contains 14 residues. V was shortened by 6 bases and J by 1 base, with 10 bases between the two germline ends. Repertoires were generated with immunoSEQ multiplex PCR, while TCRdb's copy carries only in-frame clones and drops some. The table lists more than 55,000 clones, around 94% of them singletons. The chain uses TRBV19 and TRBJ1-5; TRBD1 is a possible D gene (5 bases). This TCR came from a human donor in good health. The sequencing input was T cells isolated from PBMCs. The CDR3, as DNA: TGTGCCAGTAGCCGACAGAACAGCAATCAGCCCCAGCATTTT. This codes for CASSRQNSNQPQHF.